This T cell receptor beta chain was sequenced in a study of cytomegalovirus exposure and HLA in healthy donors. Study-wide background: Most genotyped donors, roughly 80% of around 370, had Caucasian-associated genetic ancestry. Study-wide points: Sequencing probably produced one cluster of sequence variants that were highly shared. V segments that were indistinguishable, TRBV6-2 and TRBV6-3 among them, were omitted from analysis.

Germline assignment: CDR1 SGHAT and CDR2 FQDESV (reference sequence). The CDR3 spans 13 residues. Trimming removed 4 bases at V and 1 base at J, with 7 bases between. Vbeta (60) and Jbeta (13) primers were used in the PCR. Clones were read by immunoSEQ multiplex PCR, and TCRdb kept only the in-frame ones, dropping some. The repertoire has just under 95,000 clones, around 77% of them found once; the top ten carry roughly 6.6%. As to this clone: Its matching antigen is unknown.

This TCR derives from a man aged 45 to 65 in good health and CMV-seropositive. The gene calls are TRBV11-1 and TRBJ1-1; D not certain. Material for sequencing was PBMCs. Here the CDR3 reads CASSSKRNTEAFF. CDR3 nucleotides: TGTGCCAGCAGCTCTAAACGGAACACTGAAGCTTTCTTT.